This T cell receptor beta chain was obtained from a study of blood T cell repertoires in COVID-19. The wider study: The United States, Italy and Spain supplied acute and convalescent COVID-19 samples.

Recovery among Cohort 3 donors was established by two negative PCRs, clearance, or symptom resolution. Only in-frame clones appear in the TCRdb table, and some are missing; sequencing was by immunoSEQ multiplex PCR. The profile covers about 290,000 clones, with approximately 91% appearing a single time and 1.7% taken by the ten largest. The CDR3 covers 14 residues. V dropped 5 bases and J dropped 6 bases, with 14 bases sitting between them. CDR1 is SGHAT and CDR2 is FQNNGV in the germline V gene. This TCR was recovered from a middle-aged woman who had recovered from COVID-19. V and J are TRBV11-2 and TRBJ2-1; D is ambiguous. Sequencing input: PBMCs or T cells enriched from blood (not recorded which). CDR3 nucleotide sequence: TGTGCCAGCAGCAATATTCAGCGCCTCAATGAGCAGTTCTTC. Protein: CASSNIQRLNEQFF.